Each of the 24 T cell receptor beta chains below was sequenced from the same sample in a study of blood T cell repertoires in COVID-19. Sequenced by immunoSEQ multiplex PCR; TCRdb stores in-frame clones only, minus some. The sample has about 270,000 clones, around 81% seen once. The sample taken for sequencing was peripheral blood. These receptor sequences come from a woman aged 60-75 years with active or convalescent COVID-19.

The table lists this clone with a count of one. J is TRBJ2-5 and V is TRBV10-3; maybe TRBD2 (7 bases). Germline CDR1 and CDR2: ENHRY and SYGVKD. Between the trimmed V and J ends, which lost 2 bases and 4 bases, there was a span of 11 bases. The CDR3 covers 14 residues. This CDR3 is CAISEGLGGETQYF. CDR3 sequence (DNA): TGTGCCATCAGTGAGGGACTAGGGGGAGAGACCCAGTACTTC.

This clone was seen more than once but under ten times. The genes are TRBV4-2 and TRBJ1-2; TRBD1 matches at 7 bases. The CDR3 runs 17 residues. Germline loops: CDR1 LGHNA, CDR2 YNFKEQ. Unmatched junction bases numbered 11, after V lost 4 bases and J lost 0 bases. The DNA for the CDR3 is TGTGCCAGCAGCCGACCTCAGGGGGGTTCATCTAACTATGGCTACACCTTC. Amino acid sequence: CASSRPQGGSSNYGYTF.

This chain connects TRBV11-2 to TRBJ2-1; 11 positions match TRBD1. Looked up from germline, CDR1 is SGHAT and CDR2 is FQNNGV. The ends lost 4 bases at V and 6 bases at J; junction bases unmatched: 5. CDR3 length: 15 residues. The CDR3 region has the DNA TGTGCCAGCAGCTGGGGACAGGGGGGTGGCAATGAGCAGTTCTTC. It specifies CASSWGQGGGNEQFF.

The CDR3 protein is CASSLGAAAGGNTGELFF. The DNA for the CDR3 is TGTGCCAGCAGCTTGGGAGCTGCAGCGGGGGGGAACACCGGGGAGCTGTTTTTT. This chain joins TRBV5-4 and TRBJ2-2; TRBD2 matches 9 bases. This CDR3 is built from 18 residues. With 0 bases clipped from V and 1 base from J, the junction kept 7 bases outside the gene matches. The V gene's germline CDR1 is SGHNT and CDR2 YYREEE (reference sequence).

With respect to this clone: The junction does not match germline at one end; this may be a read error. The chain joins TRBV25-1 to TRBJ1-1, with 10 bases identical to TRBD1. CDR1 and CDR2 from the germline V gene are MGHDK and SYGVNS. The CDR3 sequence is 12 residues long. CDR3 region: CASSEGDRGGLF. CDR3 bases: TGTGCCAGCAGTGAAGGGGACAGGGGAGGCCTCTTT.

The J gene is TRBJ2-7, the V gene TRBV7-2; 9 bases map to TRBD1. Germline trimming cut 4 bases from V and 3 bases from J; bases unmatched to any gene: 13. The CDR3 length is 17 residues. Germline CDR1 and CDR2: SGHTA and FQGNSA. The CDR3 loop reads CASSSIGWTGDNYEQYF. The CDR3 DNA reads TGTGCCAGCAGCTCGATCGGGTGGACAGGGGATAACTACGAGCAGTACTTC.

The chain is built from TRBV2 and TRBJ1-5, with 7 bases matching TRBD1. Germline V gene data show CDR1 as SNHLY and CDR2 as FYNNEI. V gave up 2 bases and J gave up 7 bases; unmatched junction bases: 8. The CDR3 contains 15 residues. DNA of the CDR3: TGTGCCAGCAGTGAACAAACAGGGGCCGGACAGCCCCAGCATTTT. As protein: CASSEQTGAGQPQHF.

This clone was observed once. DNA of the CDR3: TGTGCCGCGGTGGAGGGTAACGCCGGGGAGCTGTTTTTT. This sequence encodes CAAVEGNAGELFF. The chain employs TRBV2 and TRBJ2-2; D is possibly TRBD2 (6 bases). V dropped 11 bases and J dropped 6 bases, with 16 bases sitting between them. This CDR3 is 13 amino acids long. In germline, CDR1 is SNHLY, CDR2 FYNNEI.

The V call is TRBV6-5, the J call TRBJ2-2; D gene ambiguous. The CDR3 has 15 amino acids. Germline assignment: CDR1 MNHEY and CDR2 SVGAGI. V shed 5 bases and J shed 6 bases, with 16 bases lying between them. DNA of the CDR3: TGTGCCAGCAGTCAGGCCTCTTCGTGGGCCGGGGAGCTGTTTTTT. Protein: CASSQASSWAGELFF.

This chain joins TRBV7-2 and TRBJ2-4, with 8 nucleotides matching TRBD1. Germline values: CDR1 SGHTA, CDR2 FQGNSA. The J segment lost 9 bases and the V segment lost 1 base, leaving 8 bases of the junction unmatched. The CDR3 consists of 15 residues. CDR3 coding DNA: TGTGCCAGCAGCTTAGTGGGACAGGTGGGGACCATTCAGTACTTC. Protein product: CASSLVGQVGTIQYF.

Only one count was recorded for this clone. The genes are TRBV25-1 and TRBJ2-2; possible D gene TRBD1, 5 bases. Trimming removed 4 bases from V and 0 bases from J, with 9 bases in between. In germline, CDR1 is MGHDK, CDR2 SYGVNS. This CDR3 has 15 amino acids. The DNA for the CDR3 is TGTGCCAGCAGTGTGTTAGGGGCGAACACCGGGGAGCTGTTTTTT. This encodes CASSVLGANTGELFF.

This clone was recorded only once. This chain links TRBV27 with TRBJ1-6, with a tentative D call TRBD1 (6 bases). The V end lost 4 bases, the J end lost 10 bases, and 14 bases lay between the germline ends. Germline assignment: CDR1 MNHEY and CDR2 SMNVEV (reference sequence). This CDR3 spans 14 amino acids. The CDR3 bases are TGTGCCAGCAGTTACGGGACACGCGGGTCACCCCTCCACTTT. It specifies CASSYGTRGSPLHF.

The CDR3 bases are TGCGCCAGCAGCTTCGGCCAGGGGAACACCGGGGAGCTGTTTTTT. It codes for CASSFGQGNTGELFF. The chain joins TRBV5-1 to TRBJ2-2; D possibly corresponds to TRBD1 (5 bases). V lost 2 bases, J lost 1 base, and 9 bases lay in between. Germline V lookup: CDR1 SGHRS, CDR2 YFSETQ. CDR3 size: 15 residues.

With regard to this clone: The junction does not match germline at one end; this may be a read error. The chain combines TRBV29-1 with TRBJ2-6; 7 nucleotides agree with TRBD1. This CDR3 comprises 14 residues. Germline V gives CDR1 SQVTM, CDR2 ANQGSEA. The CDR3 bases are TGCAGCGTTACAGGGGCTTCTGAGGCCAACGTCCTGACTTTC. It specifies CSVTGASEANVLTF.

This clone appeared once. The chain employs TRBV2 and TRBJ1-5; 9 positions match TRBD1. The CDR3 contains 16 residues. V lost 7 bases and J lost 6; bases outside the gene matches: 13. Germline assignment: CDR1 SNHLY and CDR2 FYNNEI. The CDR3 DNA follows: TGTGCCAGCACCGAAAGCGGGACAGGGTATGGTCAGCCCCAGCATTTT. Translated: CASTESGTGYGQPQHF.

The CDR3 loop reads CASSATGSGANVLTF. The CDR3 DNA follows: TGTGCCAGCAGCGCTACGGGCTCTGGGGCCAACGTCCTGACTTTC. The J gene is TRBJ2-6, the V gene TRBV2, with D unclear. Germline V gives CDR1 SNHLY, CDR2 FYNNEI. Trimming left V 6 bases short and J 0 bases short, with 9 bases between. This CDR3 spans 15 amino acids.

The rearrangement links TRBV9 to TRBJ2-1; a possible D gene is TRBD2 (6 bases). V was cut by 4 bases and J by 7 bases, with 12 bases left in between. Germline-derived CDR1 and CDR2 are SGDLS and YYNGEE. The CDR3 spans 13 residues. CDR3 bases: TGTGCCAGCAGCCGGGACTCTAATAATGAGCAGTTCTTC. Amino acids: CASSRDSNNEQFF.

J is TRBJ2-1 and V is TRBV5-1, with D possibly TRBD1 on 5 matching bases. The CDR3 spans 16 residues. Germline CDR1 is SGHRS and CDR2 is YFSETQ. V lost 0 bases to trimming and J lost 3 bases, with 13 bases between them. The chain's CDR3 is CASSLAQGPDYNEQFF. In DNA, the CDR3 is TGCGCCAGCAGCTTGGCTCAGGGTCCCGACTACAATGAGCAGTTCTTC.

This sequence joins TRBV7-9 and TRBJ1-4, with 11 nucleotides matching TRBD1. V lost 3 bases, J lost 6 bases, and 3 bases stayed unmatched. The CDR3 runs to 15 residues. Looked up from germline, CDR1 is SEHNR and CDR2 is FQNEAQ (reference sequence). The CDR3 coding sequence is TGTGCCAGCAGCTTCGGGACAGGGGGTTATGAAAAACTGTTTTTT. It yields the protein CASSFGTGGYEKLFF.

DNA of the CDR3: TGTGCCAGCAGCCAGGGTTTAGCGGGGACGAATGAGCAGTTCTTC. It translates to CASSQGLAGTNEQFF. The V and J genes are TRBV3-1 (or the pseudogene TRBV3-2) and TRBJ2-1, with TRBD2 matching over 8 bases. This CDR3 region has 15 residues. Germline V gene data show CDR1 as LGHDT and CDR2 as YNNKEL (reference sequence). Trimming removed 3 bases from V and 7 bases from J; junction bases left unmatched: 8.

The chain has TRBV14 and TRBJ2-1; possibly TRBD2 for D (6 bases). CDR1 is SGHDN and CDR2 is FVKESK in the germline V gene. V lost 0 bases and J lost 14, with 14 bases in between. This CDR3 spans 13 amino acids. CDR3 nucleotides: TGTGCCAGCAGCCAAGAAAGGAGAGGAGGGAAGTTCTTC. It is translated as CASSQERRGGKFF.

V and J are TRBV12-3 or TRBV12-4 and TRBJ1-2; D possibly corresponds to TRBD1 (6 bases). CDR3 length equals 11 residues. Between the trimmed V and J ends, which lost 6 bases and 8 bases, there was a span of 10 bases. This chain's CDR3 is CASSTTGGYTF. As DNA, the CDR3 is TGTGCCAGCAGCACCACAGGGGGCTACACCTTC.

The rearrangement uses TRBV4-1 and TRBJ1-5; no reliable D call. Germline-derived CDR1 and CDR2 are MGHRA and YSYEKL. There are 13 residues in the CDR3. Trimming left V 1 base short and J 4 bases short, with 5 bases between. CDR3 DNA: TGCGCCAGCAGCCAAGGAGAAAATCAGCCCCAGCATTTT. Translated, it gives CASSQGENQPQHF.

This sequence joins TRBV5-1 and TRBJ2-5, with 9 positions matching TRBD1. Germline V gene lookup returns CDR1 SGHRS and CDR2 YFSETQ. This CDR3 has 16 residues. The ends lost 1 base at V and 4 bases at J; junction bases unmatched: 8. The CDR3 reads CASSLTGGLVLETQYF. The CDR3 coding sequence is TGCGCCAGCAGCTTGACAGGGGGCCTTGTGTTAGAGACCCAGTACTTC. The complete variable domain, with remaining parts taken from reference TRBV5-1 and TRBJ2-5, reads KAGVTQTPRYLIKTRGQQVTLSCSPISGHRSVSWYQQTPGQGLQFLFEYFSETQRNKGNFPGRFSGRQFSNSRSEMNVSTLELGDSALYLCASSLTGGLVLETQYFGPGTRLLVL.